The 19 T cell receptor beta chains presented below share a single source sample, sequenced in a study of CD8 T cells in ankylosing spondylitis (TCRdb year 2017). Broad study findings and their caveats: Blood from ankylosing spondylitis patients appeared to be characterized by a TCR beta motif composed of under ten highly homologous amino acid variants.

Receptor libraries were prepared by 5' RACE. TCRdb lists the instrument as Illumina HiSeq 2500. Through fastp at Q25 and MiXCR, TCRdb rebuilt clones from the public reads, retaining in-frame beta chains. Each record represents a unique CDR3 protein, reported with the most common genes and DNA among its rows. In all, the sample holds approximately 300,000 distinct CDR3 sequences, and approximately 8% of those were seen once. Together, the top ten hold about 14% of the sample. These receptors are not linked to any known antigen. Sample: blood, either unsorted or a sorted T cell fraction (not recorded which). These receptors all come from a male donor with ankylosing spondylitis.

This clonotype was seen repeatedly, ten times or more. This chain uses TRBV30 with TRBJ1-5; 7 bases fit TRBD1. The germline V gene encodes CDR1 GTSNPN and CDR2 SVGIG (reference sequence). The CDR3 contains 14 residues. V gave up 2 bases and J gave up 2 bases; unmatched junction bases: 3. CDR3 DNA: TGTGCCTGGAGTAGTCAGGGGGGCAATCAGCCCCAGCATTTT. It encodes CAWSSQGGNQPQHF.

This clonotype was seen more than once but under ten times. V is TRBV20-1 and J is TRBJ1-1; TRBD1 matches at 7 bases. Looked up from germline, CDR1 is DFQATT and CDR2 is SNEGSKA (reference sequence). This CDR3 has 12 amino acids. The V gene end was trimmed by 6 bases and the J gene end by 2 bases; junction bases not matched to a gene: 3. The CDR3 is CSANRGNTEAFF. CDR3 bases: TGCAGTGCCAACAGGGGTAACACTGAAGCTTTCTTT.

This clonotype occurred a few times. The chain employs TRBV25-1 and TRBJ2-7; the D gene could be TRBD1 or TRBD2 (5 bases each). Germline V lookup: CDR1 MGHDK, CDR2 SYGVNS. The CDR3 is made up of 15 amino acids. The germline V and J ends were trimmed by 4 bases and 7 bases, with 20 bases remaining between them. The DNA for the CDR3 is TGTGCCAGCAGTGTTACGGGACGTGCGATGGGGGAGCAGTACTTC. Its translation: CASSVTGRAMGEQYF.

The chain couples TRBV12-3 or TRBV12-4 to TRBJ2-3; a possible D gene is TRBD2 (6 bases). The CDR3 extends over 14 amino acids. The ends were cut back, 6 bases at V and 0 bases at J, with 10 bases in the middle. The CDR3 region has the DNA TGTGCCAGCAGGCGCGGGGCCAGCACAGATACGCAGTATTTT. This codes for CASRRGASTDTQYF.

The sample holds a few counts of this clonotype. The V and J genes are TRBV2 and TRBJ2-1, with D possibly TRBD2 on 6 matching bases. V was trimmed by 7 bases and J by 9 bases, leaving 19 bases between them. The length of the CDR3 is 14 residues. Germline loops: CDR1 SNHLY, CDR2 FYNNEI. DNA of the CDR3: TGTGCCAGCACGGCGGGGACTCCTCAAGCTGAGCAGTTCTTC. Its protein product is CASTAGTPQAEQFF.

This clonotype was counted ten times or more. The chain carries TRBV3-1 and TRBJ2-2; 7 positions match TRBD1. With V trimmed by 4 bases and J by 7 bases, 6 bases remained unmatched. This CDR3 contains 14 residues. In germline, CDR1 is LGHDT, CDR2 YNNKEL (reference sequence). CDR3 DNA sequence: TGTGCCAGCAGCCCTCGACAGGGATTCGGGGAGCTGTTTTTT. The encoded protein is CASSPRQGFGELFF.

There are many counts of this clonotype. The chain employs TRBV20-1 and TRBJ2-1, with 14 bases aligning to TRBD2. The CDR3 spans 14 residues. CDR1 is DFQATT and CDR2 is SNEGSKA in the germline V gene (reference sequence). J gave up 5 bases and V 3 bases, and 0 bases lay outside the gene matches. The CDR3 DNA follows: TGCAGTGCTAGGGGACTAGCGGGGGACAATGAGCAGTTCTTC. This encodes CSARGLAGDNEQFF.

This chain uses TRBV12-3 or TRBV12-4 with TRBJ2-3; a weak D match, TRBD1 (6 bases). This CDR3 spans 14 amino acids. The V end lost 6 bases, the J end lost 2 bases, and 12 bases lay between the germline ends. This chain's CDR3 is CASSRDMSTDTQYF. The CDR3 bases are TGTGCCAGCAGCCGGGACATGTCCACAGATACGCAGTATTTT.

The genes are TRBV30 and TRBJ1-5; no firm D call. V was clipped by 2 bases and J by 0 bases, with 5 bases between them. CDR3 length equals 13 residues. Germline CDR1 reads GTSNPN; CDR2 reads SVGIG (reference sequence). For the CDR3, the DNA is TGTGCCTGGAGTCCGGCTAGCAATCAGCCCCAGCATTTT. Protein sequence: CAWSPASNQPQHF.

V is TRBV7-8 and J is TRBJ2-7; unclear D gene. CDR1 and CDR2 (germline): SGHVS, FQNEAQ. The ends were cut back, 5 bases at V and 3 bases at J, with 11 bases in the middle. This CDR3 is built from 13 residues. As DNA, the CDR3 is TGTGCCAGCAGCCGAGTTTACAGCTACGAGCAGTACTTC. Its protein is CASSRVYSYEQYF.

Ten or more counts support this clonotype. The genes are TRBV28 and TRBJ2-1; D might be TRBD1 (6 bases). In germline, CDR1 is MDHEN, CDR2 SYDVKM. V was clipped by 6 bases and J by 6 bases, with 18 bases between them. The length of the CDR3 is 15 residues. The CDR3 DNA reads as TGTGCCAGCAGCCTCGGACAGACCTTTTTCAATGAGCAGTTCTTC. Amino acids: CASSLGQTFFNEQFF.

The chain links TRBV3-1 to TRBJ2-5, with TRBD2 matching over 7 bases. V lost 4 bases, J lost 4 bases, and 9 bases stayed unmatched. This CDR3 contains 15 residues. CDR1 and CDR2 (germline): LGHDT, YNNKEL (reference sequence). DNA for the CDR3: TGTGCCAGCAGCCCCTCGGTAACGGGAGGAGAGACCCAGTACTTC. Residues: CASSPSVTGGETQYF.

This clonotype was found many times. The V and J genes are TRBV29-1 and TRBJ2-5; 14 bases are a match to TRBD2. V lost 7 bases to trimming and J lost 7 bases; unmatched junction nucleotides: 17. Germline CDR1 is SQVTM and CDR2 is ANQGSEA. This CDR3 region has 17 residues. The chain's CDR3 is CSAGGTSGSPGLGTQYF. The CDR3 bases are TGCAGCGCCGGTGGGACTAGCGGGAGTCCCGGCCTGGGGACCCAGTACTTC. Full variable domain (rest looked up from reference TRBV29-1 and TRBJ2-5): SAVISQKPSRDICQRGTSLTIQCQVDSQVTMMFWYRQQPGQSLTLIATANQGSEATYESGFVIDKFPISRPNLTFSTLTVSNMSPEDSSIYLCSAGGTSGSPGLGTQYFGPGTRLLVL.

The CDR3 DNA reads as TGCGCCAGCAGCTTGAGACTGATTCAACAAGAGACCCAGTACTTC. Translated, it gives CASSLRLIQQETQYF. The chain combines TRBV5-1 with TRBJ2-5; D is unresolved. The CDR3 totals 15 residues. With 1 base removed from V and 2 bases from J, the gap between germline ends came to 12 bases. Germline CDR1 is SGHRS and CDR2 is YFSETQ.

This sequence joins TRBV7-9 and TRBJ2-1, with 9 nucleotides matching TRBD2. The germline gives CDR1 SEHNR, CDR2 FQNEAQ (reference sequence). CDR3 length: 16 amino acids. Losses at the gene ends were 5 bases for V and 8 bases for J; bases not matched to a gene: 13. CDR3 in amino acids: CASSPLAGVVIDEQFF. The DNA of the CDR3 is TGTGCCAGCAGCCCTTTAGCGGGAGTTGTTATTGATGAGCAGTTCTTC. The full variable domain, rest sourced from reference TRBV7-9 and TRBJ2-1, is DTGVSQNPRHKITKRGQNVTFRCDPISEHNRLYWYRQTLGQGPEFLTYFQNEAQLEKSRLLSDRFSAERPKGSFSTLEIQRTEQGDSAMYLCASSPLAGVVIDEQFFGPGTRLTVL.

This clonotype was counted between two and nine times. V usage is TRBV5-1 and J usage is TRBJ2-1, with TRBD2 matching 8 bases. Germline V gives CDR1 SGHRS, CDR2 YFSETQ. The CDR3 is made up of 15 amino acids. The J segment lost 5 bases and the V segment lost 0 bases, leaving 4 bases of the junction unmatched. The chain's CDR3 is CASSLGLARNNEQFF. CDR3 nucleotides: TGCGCCAGCAGCTTGGGACTAGCGAGAAACAATGAGCAGTTCTTC.

This clonotype has more than one count but fewer than ten. The chain couples TRBV7-9 to TRBJ1-2; D not resolved. V gave up 5 bases and J gave up 4 bases, with 5 bases separating them. This CDR3 contains 11 residues. The germline V gene encodes CDR1 SEHNR and CDR2 FQNEAQ (reference sequence). DNA for the CDR3: TGTGCCAGCAGCCCCTTCTATGGCTACACCTTC. Amino acid sequence: CASSPFYGYTF.

The chain employs TRBV6-2 or TRBV6-3 and TRBJ2-7, with 7 positions matching TRBD2. The V gene's germline CDR1 is MNHEY and CDR2 SVGEGT. V lost 2 bases to trimming and J lost 0 bases; unmatched junction nucleotides: 7. This CDR3 contains 16 residues. For the CDR3, the DNA is TGTGCCAGCAGTTACGGTACTGGCGGGAGCTCCTACGAGCAGTACTTC. Protein: CASSYGTGGSSYEQYF.

V gene TRBV5-1 combines with J gene TRBJ2-2; 16 bases agree with TRBD2. The length of the CDR3 is 20 residues. J lost 2 bases, V lost 4 bases, and 11 bases had no gene match. In germline, CDR1 is SGHRS, CDR2 YFSETQ. Written as DNA, the CDR3 is TGCGCCAGCAGCACCTCTGGGACTAGCGGGAGGGCTCTAAACACCGGGGAGCTGTTTTTT. It encodes CASSTSGTSGRALNTGELFF.